The 25 T cell receptor beta chains below were found in one sample sequenced in a study of T cell responses to AZD1222 COVID-19 vaccine. Sequenced by immunoSEQ multiplex PCR; TCRdb stores in-frame clones only, minus some. The repertoire includes over 150,000 clones, more than 80% of them detected once, and about 6.1% sits in the top ten. This specimen consisted of peripheral blood, obtained on day 0 of AZD1222 vaccination. The receptor set was obtained from an adult in good health.

This clone was counted only a few times. This chain joins TRBV6-2 or TRBV6-3 and TRBJ1-5; weak D call: TRBD1 (5 bases). CDR1 is MNHEY, CDR2 SVGEGT, per germline. Trimming took 2 bases from V and 6 from J, leaving 11 bases between them. The CDR3 sequence is 14 residues long. DNA of the CDR3: TGTGCCAGCAGTTACGGGGGGATGGGTCAGCCCCAGCATTTT. Protein sequence: CASSYGGMGQPQHF.

This sequence joins TRBV4-2 and TRBJ1-2; D is unclear. The CDR3 has 16 residues. Germline assignment: CDR1 LGHNA and CDR2 YNFKEQ. The ends were cut back, 0 bases at V and 4 bases at J, with 15 bases in the middle. The CDR3 is CASSQDRAGKIYGYTF. The DNA of the CDR3 is TGTGCCAGCAGCCAAGATCGGGCGGGGAAGATCTATGGCTACACCTTC.

The rearrangement links TRBV7-2 to TRBJ2-6; perhaps TRBD1 as D (6 bases). The CDR3 contains 15 residues. The germline CDR1 and CDR2 sequences are SGHTA and FQGNSA. Trimming cost V 5 bases and J 4 bases, with 12 bases left between them. CDR3 coding DNA: TGTGCCAGCAGCAAACAGGGATCCGGGGCCAACGTCCTGACTTTC. Protein sequence: CASSKQGSGANVLTF.

This clone was counted once. The chain has TRBV29-1 and TRBJ2-1, with a weak D call TRBD2 (5 bases). V was trimmed by 6 bases and J by 3 bases, leaving 21 bases between them. Germline V gene data show CDR1 as SQVTM and CDR2 as ANQGSEA. The CDR3 totals 16 residues. CDR3 DNA: TGCAGCGTGACTATGGACTCAGAGGACGTCTACAATGAGCAGTTCTTC. Translating it yields CSVTMDSEDVYNEQFF.

This chain uses TRBV19 with TRBJ1-5; D gene unclear. The CDR3 is 15 amino acids. The germline CDR1 and CDR2 sequences are LNHDA and SQIVND (reference sequence). V was trimmed by 4 bases and J by 0 bases, leaving 10 bases between them. The CDR3 spells CASSTGRYSNQPQHF. The DNA for the CDR3 is TGTGCCAGTAGTACCGGACGGTATAGCAATCAGCCCCAGCATTTT.

The rearrangement joins TRBV2 to TRBJ2-1; 12 bases align to TRBD2. This CDR3 is built from 15 residues. V dropped 6 bases and J dropped 6; count of bases not matched to a gene: 6. Germline V gene lookup returns CDR1 SNHLY and CDR2 FYNNEI. CDR3 residues: CASRGLAGVPNEQFF. CDR3 DNA sequence: TGTGCCAGCAGGGGACTAGCGGGCGTCCCCAATGAGCAGTTCTTC.

The chain couples TRBV9 to TRBJ2-6; 7 bases line up with TRBD2. In germline, CDR1 is SGDLS, CDR2 YYNGEE. V lost 3 bases to trimming and J lost 0 bases; unmatched junction nucleotides: 18. The length of the CDR3 is 21 residues. The CDR3 sequence: CASSAFTALAVGLSGANVLTF. As DNA, the CDR3 is TGTGCCAGCAGCGCCTTCACCGCTCTAGCGGTCGGGCTCTCTGGGGCCAACGTCCTGACTTTC.

The chain is built from TRBV9 and TRBJ1-1; D is undetermined. The germline V gene has CDR1 SGDLS and CDR2 YYNGEE. The CDR3 covers 15 residues. Trimming took 1 base from V and 2 from J, leaving 12 bases between them. The CDR3 region has the DNA TGTGCCAGCAGCGTATCGAGCTTGGTAAACACTGAAGCTTTCTTT. Amino acid sequence: CASSVSSLVNTEAFF. The entire variable domain, with the rest obtained from reference TRBV9 and TRBJ1-1, is as follows: DSGVTQTPKHLITATGQRVTLRCSPRSGDLSVYWYQQSLDQGLQFLIQYYNGEERAKGNILERFSAQQFPDLHSELNLSSLELGDSALYFCASSVSSLVNTEAFFGQGTRLTVV.

This clone was counted only a few times. The CDR3 sequence: CASSLWTLAGGPWPPRETQYF. CDR3 nucleotide sequence: TGCGCCAGCAGCCTTTGGACGCTAGCGGGAGGGCCATGGCCCCCAAGAGAGACCCAGTACTTC. The rearrangement joins TRBV4-1 to TRBJ2-5, with 12 bases that match TRBD2. This CDR3 is 21 amino acids long. The V gene's germline CDR1 is MGHRA and CDR2 YSYEKL. The V and J ends lost 4 bases and 4 bases, in that order; junction bases with no gene match: 22.

The chain employs TRBV21-1 and TRBJ2-2. TRBV21-1 is a known pseudogene. There are 15 residues in the CDR3. The CDR3 loop is CASILDGSQTGELFF. The CDR3 DNA follows: TGTGCCAGCATCCTCGACGGCAGTCAAACCGGGGAGCTGTTTTTT.

The chain is built from TRBV7-3 and TRBJ2-3; a weak D match, TRBD2 (5 bases). Germline V CDR1 and CDR2: SGHTA, FQGTGA. This CDR3 region has 15 residues. Trimming stripped 4 bases from V and 4 bases from J, with 15 bases between. The CDR3 region is CASSSRTIGADTQYF. CDR3 nucleotides: TGTGCCAGCAGCTCCCGCACGATCGGGGCAGATACGCAGTATTTT.

This clone has only one observation. V usage is TRBV2 and J usage is TRBJ2-1; 9 bases are a match to TRBD1. This CDR3 has 15 amino acids. The V and J ends lost 10 bases and 4 bases, in that order; junction bases with no gene match: 11. CDR1 SNHLY and CDR2 FYNNEI come from the germline V gene. CDR3 nucleotide sequence: TGTGCCACCGTACGGACAGGGGTGATGTACAATGAGCAGTTCTTC. Translated, it gives CATVRTGVMYNEQFF.

The rearrangement links TRBV7-6 to TRBJ1-6; unclear D gene. Germline CDR1 SGHVS, CDR2 FNYEAQ. The V end was cut by 3 bases, the J end by 7 bases, with 16 bases between. The CDR3 is 16 residues long. The CDR3 sequence: CASSFSGDWANSPLHF. The CDR3 region has the DNA TGTGCCAGCAGCTTCAGCGGTGACTGGGCAAATTCACCCCTCCACTTT.

This clone was seen a single time. The chain is built from TRBV6-6 and TRBJ1-2; the match to TRBD1 covers 9 bases. CDR1 and CDR2 (germline): MNHNY, SVGAGI (reference sequence). V gave up 4 bases and J gave up 8 bases; unmatched junction bases: 11. This CDR3 region has 15 residues. The DNA of the CDR3 is TGTGCCAGCAGTTTTGACAGGGGGTTGAGCTGGGGCTACACCTTC. Translating gives CASSFDRGLSWGYTF.

The J gene is TRBJ2-4, the V gene TRBV5-6; possibly TRBD2 for D (5 bases). The CDR3 length is 16 residues. Per germline, CDR1 SGHDT and CDR2 YYEEEE. Trimming took 4 bases from V and 1 from J, leaving 15 bases between them. The CDR3 DNA reads as TGTGCCAGCAGCCCGGCCCGGGGAAGGGCCAAAAACATTCAGTACTTC. This codes for CASSPARGRAKNIQYF.

The rearrangement links TRBV28 to TRBJ2-7, with D perhaps assigned TRBD1 or TRBD2 (5 bases each). The CDR3 is 13 amino acids. Per the germline V gene, CDR1 is MDHEN and CDR2 is SYDVKM. The V end lost 3 bases, the J end lost 7 bases, and 13 bases lay between the germline ends. The CDR3 region is CASSLRRPGEQYF. The CDR3 nucleotides read TGTGCCAGCAGTTTGAGGAGGCCAGGGGAGCAGTACTTC.

This chain links TRBV6-1 with TRBJ1-2; D remains unclear. Trimming pared 0 bases from V and 1 base from J, leaving 18 bases between. CDR3 length: 18 amino acids. The germline gives CDR1 MNHNS, CDR2 SASEGT. CDR3 amino acids: CASSEALGKSQHNYGYTF. In nucleotides, the CDR3 is TGTGCCAGCAGTGAAGCGCTCGGCAAGAGTCAACATAACTATGGCTACACCTTC.

The chain has TRBV6-6 and TRBJ1-5; 7 bases fit TRBD1. Germline V gives CDR1 MNHNY, CDR2 SVGAGI (reference sequence). The CDR3 is made up of 16 amino acids. With V trimmed by 8 bases and J by 4 bases, 14 bases remained unmatched. The CDR3 DNA sequence: TGTGCCAGCGGACCACGGGGACAGCCGTTGAATCAGCCCCAGCATTTT. This sequence encodes CASGPRGQPLNQPQHF.

This clone was detected once. This rearrangement joins TRBV6-2 or TRBV6-3 to TRBJ1-1; possibly TRBD1 for D (5 bases). CDR3 size: 14 residues. Trimming cost V 2 bases and J 2 bases, with 9 bases left between them. CDR1 and CDR2 from the germline V gene are MNHEY and SVGEGT. The CDR3 DNA follows: TGTGCCAGCAGTTACGCCGGGGCCAACACTGAAGCTTTCTTT. As protein: CASSYAGANTEAFF.

CDR3 amino acids: CASSLVLMLDEQYF. CDR3 nucleotide sequence: TGTGCCAGCAGCTTGGTTTTGATGCTCGACGAGCAGTACTTC. V and J are TRBV11-2 and TRBJ2-7, with D hard to call. From germline, CDR1 is SGHAT and CDR2 FQNNGV. This CDR3 has 14 residues. The V gene lost 3 bases and the J gene lost 5 bases, with 14 bases spanning the gap.

J is TRBJ1-5 and V is TRBV12-3 or TRBV12-4; D unresolved. The CDR3 has 12 residues. Trimming left V 3 bases short and J 4 bases short, with 4 bases between. CDR3 in amino acids: CASSFRNQPQHF. In DNA, the CDR3 is TGTGCCAGCAGTTTTCGGAATCAGCCCCAGCATTTT.

The rearrangement links TRBV7-7 to TRBJ1-1; D is ambiguous. The V end lost 1 base, the J end lost 3 bases, and 6 bases lay between the germline ends. Germline V gives CDR1 SSHAT, CDR2 FNYEAQ (reference sequence). The CDR3 is made up of 13 amino acids. The CDR3 here is CASSLGLDTEAFF. In DNA form, the CDR3 reads TGTGCCAGCAGCTTAGGTCTTGACACTGAAGCTTTCTTT.

This CDR3 reads CSARSGTGKFF. The CDR3 DNA sequence: TGCAGTGCTAGATCCGGGACAGGGAAGTTCTTC. The V call is TRBV20-1, the J call TRBJ2-1; TRBD1 matches 9 bases. The germline V gene has CDR1 DFQATT and CDR2 SNEGSKA (reference sequence). Trimming removed 2 bases from V and 14 bases from J; junction bases left unmatched: 4. CDR3 length: 11 residues.

V gene TRBV6-5 combines with J gene TRBJ1-4; D remains unclear. This CDR3 comprises 16 residues. Germline CDR1 and CDR2: MNHEY and SVGAGI. The V end was cut by 0 bases, the J end by 2 bases, with 10 bases between. CDR3 residues: CASSYSTKRTNEKLFF. CDR3 in DNA: TGTGCCAGCAGTTACTCCACCAAGCGGACTAATGAAAAACTGTTTTTT.

The chain employs TRBV19 and TRBJ1-5; D perhaps matches TRBD1 (5 bases). V lost 4 bases to trimming and J lost 5 bases, with 12 bases between them. The germline CDR1 and CDR2 sequences are LNHDA and SQIVND (reference sequence). The CDR3 sequence is 14 residues long. As DNA, the CDR3 is TGTGCCAGTAGTACCACTCAGGGTTATCAGCCCCAGCATTTT. As protein: CASSTTQGYQPQHF.